This entry lists 17 T cell receptor beta chains sequenced from one sample in a study of patients and donors after allogeneic stem cell transplantation. TCRdb redid the calling of the RT-PCR reads with MiXCR, one entry per CDR3 protein. The profile shows approximately 410,000 distinct CDR3 sequences, about a sixth of them singletons. The sample was blood, either unsorted or a sorted T cell fraction (not recorded which). These receptors were taken from a human donor who was either an allogeneic HSCT recipient or a stem cell or donor lymphocyte infusion donor (not recorded which). It is not recorded whose cells these are; they may come from a transplant donor.

The J gene is TRBJ1-1, the V gene TRBV7-9, with 7 nucleotides matching TRBD1. V lost 5 bases and J lost 7; bases outside the gene matches: 16. The germline V gene encodes CDR1 SEHNR and CDR2 FQNEAQ (reference sequence). CDR3 length equals 16 residues. The CDR3 protein is CASSASWPQGRSEAFF. The CDR3 DNA reads TGTGCCAGCAGCGCCTCGTGGCCACAGGGGCGGAGTGAAGCTTTCTTT.

This clonotype was detected a few times. V and J are TRBV19 and TRBJ2-1, with 8 bases matching TRBD2. The trim removed 6 bases at V and 4 bases at J, leaving 11 bases unmatched. The CDR3 contains 16 residues. CDR1 and CDR2 from the germline V gene are LNHDA and SQIVND (reference sequence). CDR3 DNA: TGTGCCAGTAGCATTTCGGGAGGCGGGGGGTACAATGAGCAGTTCTTC. This gives the protein CASSISGGGGYNEQFF.

This clonotype was counted only a few times. The CDR3, as DNA: TGTGCCAGCAGTTTATTAGGCCTGGAAGCTTTCTTT. Protein sequence: CASSLLGLEAFF. The rearrangement links TRBV12-3 or TRBV12-4 to TRBJ1-1, with D unresolved. V was pared by 2 bases and J by 8 bases, with 9 bases between. This CDR3 spans 12 amino acids.

This clonotype has a count of ten or more. V and J are TRBV5-1 and TRBJ2-2, with D tentatively TRBD2 (5 bases). The V end was cut by 0 bases, the J end by 5 bases, with 11 bases between. CDR1 is SGHRS and CDR2 is YFSETQ in the germline V gene. CDR3 size: 15 residues. DNA of the CDR3: TGCGCCAGCAGCTTGGCGCTAGCTTCGACCGGGGAGCTGTTTTTT. As protein: CASSLALASTGELFF.

This clonotype was seen at least ten times. J is TRBJ1-2 and V is TRBV4-1; possibly TRBD1 for D (6 bases). Germline-derived CDR1 and CDR2 are MGHRA and YSYEKL. The CDR3 consists of 15 residues. V shed 5 bases and J shed 6 bases, with 19 bases lying between them. CDR3 loop: CASSNQGLRGDGYTF. CDR3 in DNA: TGCGCCAGCAGCAACCAGGGGCTCCGGGGGGATGGCTACACCTTC.

The chain combines TRBV15 with TRBJ1-5, with no clear D. The V and J ends lost 1 base and 4 bases respectively, with 11 bases between them. CDR3 length equals 15 residues. Germline assignment: CDR1 LNHNV and CDR2 YYDKDF (reference sequence). The CDR3 here is CATSRGGTDNQPQHF. The CDR3 DNA is TGTGCCACCAGCAGAGGAGGTACGGATAATCAGCCCCAGCATTTT.

There are a few counts of this clonotype. This sequence joins TRBV5-1 and TRBJ2-1; 7 bases line up with TRBD2. Trimming cost V 7 bases and J 4 bases; bases outside gene matches: 14. CDR3 length: 16 residues. Germline assignment: CDR1 SGHRS and CDR2 YFSETQ. The CDR3 reads CASGFRSTSVYNEQFF. The DNA for the CDR3 is TGCGCCAGCGGGTTCCGATCCACTAGCGTATACAATGAGCAGTTCTTC.

In DNA form, the CDR3 reads TGTGCCAGCAGTTACTCCCGGCCCAACGCCCACTACCCCTACTACGAGCAGTACTTC. Translation: CASSYSRPNAHYPYYEQYF. The chain carries TRBV6-5 and TRBJ2-7; D remains unclear. CDR1 and CDR2 (germline): MNHEY, SVGAGI. CDR3 length: 19 residues. Trimming removed 0 bases at V and 3 bases at J, with 24 bases between.

Many counts were recorded for this clonotype. The V gene is TRBV5-1, the J gene TRBJ2-1, with 8 bases that match TRBD2. The CDR3 contains 17 residues. Trimming at V came to 3 bases and at J to 8 bases, leaving 16 bases not matched to a gene. The germline V gene has CDR1 SGHRS and CDR2 YFSETQ. The CDR3 is CASSSRSGSGSPDEQFF. CDR3 sequence (DNA): TGCGCCAGCAGCTCCCGTAGTGGGAGCGGGAGTCCGGATGAGCAGTTCTTC.

The chain combines TRBV12-3 or TRBV12-4 with TRBJ1-6; a weak D match, TRBD1 (5 bases). The CDR3 loop spans 15 amino acids. Trimming removed 3 bases from V and 10 bases from J, with 16 bases in between. The CDR3 DNA reads TGTGCCAGCAGTTTGGCCCCGGCAGGGATATCACCCCTCCACTTT. Protein sequence: CASSLAPAGISPLHF.

This clonotype was detected a few times. V and J are TRBV20-1 and TRBJ2-1; D is unresolved. V lost 5 bases and J 4 bases, leaving 15 bases between the germline ends. CDR1 and CDR2 (germline): DFQATT, SNEGSKA (reference sequence). The CDR3 has 14 residues. The DNA of the CDR3 is TGCAGTGCTGTGGCGAGGCTCAGATACAATGAGCAGTTCTTC. Encoded protein: CSAVARLRYNEQFF.

This clonotype showed up just a few times. The chain links TRBV10-3 to TRBJ2-1, with 16 bases that match TRBD2. Losses at the gene ends were 9 bases for V and 10 bases for J; bases not matched to a gene: 3. This CDR3 has 13 amino acids. The germline V gene encodes CDR1 ENHRY and CDR2 SYGVKD. The CDR3 bases are TGTGCCATTTCGGGACTAGCGGGAGGGGAGCAGTTCTTC. Its translation is CAISGLAGGEQFF.

This chain uses TRBV7-8 with TRBJ1-1; a possible D gene is TRBD1 (5 bases). Per germline, CDR1 SGHVS and CDR2 FQNEAQ. Trimming took 5 bases from V and 7 from J, leaving 14 bases between them. This CDR3 contains 13 residues. The CDR3 DNA is TGTGCCAGCAGCCCACGTGGCAGGGATGAAGCTTTCTTT. Its protein is CASSPRGRDEAFF.

This clonotype has only a few counts. The chain has TRBV27 and TRBJ2-2; TRBD1 matches 8 bases. With V trimmed by 6 bases and J by 5 bases, 8 bases remained unmatched. Germline V lookup: CDR1 MNHEY, CDR2 SMNVEV (reference sequence). The CDR3 is 15 amino acids. The CDR3 DNA is TGTGCCAGCAGCAACGGACAGGGTACGACCGGGGAGCTGTTTTTT. Translated: CASSNGQGTTGELFF.

This clonotype has at least ten counts. The chain joins TRBV20-1 to TRBJ2-1, with unresolved D. There are 14 residues in the CDR3. In germline, CDR1 is DFQATT, CDR2 SNEGSKA (reference sequence). Trimming took 2 bases from V and 3 from J, leaving 11 bases between them. The CDR3 sequence is CSARPRLYYNEQFF. CDR3 in DNA: TGCAGTGCTAGACCCCGTTTATACTACAATGAGCAGTTCTTC.

The sample holds a few counts of this clonotype. The V and J genes are TRBV7-3 and TRBJ2-2, with D possibly being TRBD2 (5 bases). Germline CDR1 SGHTA, CDR2 FQGTGA. The CDR3 runs to 13 residues. V shed 5 bases and J shed 4 bases, with 8 bases lying between them. CDR3 region: CASSPDFTGELFF. The CDR3 nucleotides read TGTGCCAGCAGCCCGGACTTCACCGGGGAGCTGTTTTTT.

This clonotype was counted only a few times. The V call is TRBV24-1, the J call TRBJ2-5; 9 nucleotides line up with TRBD2. The V and J ends lost 3 bases and 3 bases, in that order; junction bases with no gene match: 4. From germline, CDR1 is KGHDR and CDR2 SFDVKD. This CDR3 has 15 amino acids. The CDR3 sequence is CATSDPAGGEETQYF. CDR3 DNA: TGTGCCACCAGTGATCCCGCGGGGGGGGAAGAGACCCAGTACTTC.